This T cell receptor (beta chain) appears in the sequencing data of a study of cytomegalovirus exposure and HLA in healthy donors. Study-level findings and limits: Whilst most TCR sequences proved rare, a subset of public TCRs occurred across many donors. Testing in vitro showed three CMV-associated chains specific for CMV antigens. There were 150 or so TCR beta chains listed as cytomegalovirus-associated.

V lost 0 bases and J lost 3, with 11 bases in between. The CDR3 covers 16 residues. Germline V gene lookup returns CDR1 MNHEY and CDR2 SVGAGI. Data came from immunoSEQ multiplex PCR; TCRdb stores just in-frame clones and leaves some out. The sample has about 280,000 clones; roughly 88% are singletons. Concerning this clone itself: Its target is not known.

The rearrangement uses TRBV6-5 and TRBJ2-2, with D maybe TRBD2 (5 bases). Sequencing used PBMCs. The receptor's source is a woman aged 18-29 years in good health and CMV-seronegative. CDR3 amino acids: CASSYSVPGYTGELFF. The DNA of the CDR3 is TGTGCCAGCAGTTACTCAGTCCCGGGGTACACCGGGGAGCTGTTTTTT.